This paragraph reports one TCR beta chain. Its antigen is not identified. This sample is drawn from a study of graft-versus-host responses after intestinal transplantation. Study details: All of the recipients had induction that used anti-thymocyte globulin, then tacrolimus and steroids for approximately 3 years.

TCRdb's table, derived via immunoSEQ multiplex PCR, lists solely in-frame clones and lacks some. The repertoire holds tens of thousands of clones, with 91% as singletons. Study-wide results and limits: There was an association between peak levels of circulating GvH clones and early post-transplant HvG declines.

Germline V gene lookup returns CDR1 SGDLS and CDR2 YYNGEE. With V trimmed by 4 bases and J by 2 bases, 9 bases remained unmatched. CDR3 length: 15 residues. The chain combines TRBV9 with TRBJ2-7; 7 nucleotides match TRBD1. The sequence was obtained from a human patient who received an intestinal transplant, so some T cells may come from the graft donor. The source material was PBMCs, sampled approximately 320 days after intestinal transplant. CDR3 nucleotide sequence: TGTGCCAGCAGCCACCGGGACAGCCTTACCTACGAGCAGTACTTC. The encoded protein is CASSHRDSLTYEQYF.